This T cell receptor (beta chain) derives from a study of blood T cell repertoires in COVID-19. Overall study context: Samples taken during acute and convalescent COVID-19 were collected in the United States, Italy and Spain. PBMCs, B-cell-depleted T cells, or T cells provided the cDNA or gDNA that made up the material.

Original data processing: Amplification with reference gene primers provided the estimates of nucleated cell counts. Produced via immunoSEQ multiplex PCR; TCRdb's table is partial and in-frame only. The V and J calls and clone size were taken over from that table, and D and trimming were inferred from the DNA. The sample carries more than 100,000 clones, around 86% recorded once. This CDR3 comprises 16 residues. Trimming at V came to 4 bases and at J to 5 bases, leaving 7 bases not matched to a gene. Germline CDR1 is SGHRS and CDR2 is YFSETQ. What was sequenced was peripheral blood. This clonotype was obtained from a woman aged 60-75 years with active or convalescent COVID-19. This rearrangement joins TRBV5-1 to TRBJ2-4; 12 bases match TRBD1. The CDR3, as DNA: TGCGCCAGCAGCCTAGGGACAGGGGGCTTGGAAAACATTCAGTACTTC. This gives the protein CASSLGTGGLENIQYF. The full variable domain, rest sourced from reference TRBV5-1 and TRBJ2-4, is KAGVTQTPRYLIKTRGQQVTLSCSPISGHRSVSWYQQTPGQGLQFLFEYFSETQRNKGNFPGRFSGRQFSNSRSEMNVSTLELGDSALYLCASSLGTGGLENIQYFGAGTRLSVL.